The T cell receptor (beta chain) under discussion was sequenced for a study of CXCR3-negative and CXCR3-positive naive CD8 T cells. The TRB libraries of cDNA were built by UMI-labeled 5' RACE. TCRdb re-called the 5' RACE reads; one entry per CDR3 protein, DNA not given. Its table lists 65,000 to 90,000 distinct CDR3 sequences. CD45RO-CCR7+CD27+CD95- defined naive CD8+ T cells. Of note for this clonotype: As yet, its antigen is unknown.

Overall study results and limits: Hydrophobicity was higher for TRB CDR3s found in CXCR3-positive naive cells than in CXCR3-negative naive cells. Naive subsets did not differ in surface CD5, and the authors estimated TCR strength using properties of the TRB CDR3.

The germline V gene encodes CDR1 MDHEN and CDR2 SYDVKM. The CDR3 consists of 14 residues. Specimen: naive CXCR3+ CD8+ T cells from blood. Subset: CD45RO-CCR7+CD27+CD95- naive CD8+ T cells expressing CXCR3 (TNR3+). The receptor comes from a human donor in good health. Some clones in this sample may be carry-over from other donors' samples. The chain employs TRBV28 and TRBJ2-3; TCRdb calls TRBD1, which cannot be checked without DNA. CDR3 region: CASSWTGGSDTQYF.